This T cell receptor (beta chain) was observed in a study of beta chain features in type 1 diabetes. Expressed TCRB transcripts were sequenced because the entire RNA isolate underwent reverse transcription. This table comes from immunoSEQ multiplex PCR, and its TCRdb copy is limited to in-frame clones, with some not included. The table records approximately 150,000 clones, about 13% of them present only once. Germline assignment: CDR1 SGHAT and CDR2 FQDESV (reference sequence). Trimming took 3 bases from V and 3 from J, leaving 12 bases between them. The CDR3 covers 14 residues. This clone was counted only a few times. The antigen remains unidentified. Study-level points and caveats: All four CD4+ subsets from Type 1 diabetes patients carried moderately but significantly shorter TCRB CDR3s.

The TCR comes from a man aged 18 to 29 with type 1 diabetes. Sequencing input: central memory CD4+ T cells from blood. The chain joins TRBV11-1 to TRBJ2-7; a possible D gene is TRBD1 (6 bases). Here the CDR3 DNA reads TGTGCCAGCAGCTTGCGGACAGCCGGCTACGAGCAGTACTTC. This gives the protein CASSLRTAGYEQYF.